These T cell receptor beta chains were read from a single sample in a study of blood T cell repertoires in COVID-19. The repertoire was sequenced with immunoSEQ multiplex PCR; TCRdb's copy has only in-frame clones and lacks some. Among around 250,000 clones listed, around 85% were seen once. The sequencing sample was made of peripheral blood. The receptor source for this set is a man aged 50 to 60 with active or convalescent COVID-19. CDR3s leave out the opening cysteine and the closing phenylalanine or tryptophan. Each record gives: J gene, V gene, D gene, CDR3 protein. A D gene is named only where the DNA matches it firmly.

TRBJ1-5 | TRBV11-2 | - | ASSRSTNQPQH
TRBJ1-5 | TRBV20-1 | TRBD1 | SASGTGNQPQH
TRBJ2-2 | TRBV5-4 | TRBD2 | ASSLPGLTTGELF
TRBJ2-3 | TRBV19 | - | ASTSGDTDTQY
TRBJ1-4 | TRBV5-1 | TRBD1 | ASSLATGVTTNEKLF
TRBJ2-2 | TRBV2 | - | ASRRGISNTGELF
TRBJ2-1 | TRBV2 | TRBD2 | GSQRLAGGLLYNEQF
TRBJ2-1 | TRBV25-1 | TRBD2 | ASSVGSGNSYNEQF
TRBJ1-1 | TRBV3-1/TRBV3-2 | TRBD1 | ASSQTQGRNTEAF
TRBJ2-5 | TRBV3-1/TRBV3-2 | - | ASSQENVEAQY
TRBJ2-7 | TRBV25-1 | - | ASEWGAGDEQY
TRBJ2-3 | TRBV7-3 | - | ASSQGIRADTQY
TRBJ2-3 | TRBV12-5 | - | ASGLVSARGITDTQY
TRBJ1-2 | TRBV5-1 | - | ASSLGSTNLNYGYT
TRBJ2-3 | TRBV7-2 | TRBD2 | ASRPTGTSSDTQY
TRBJ2-1 | TRBV11-3 | - | ASSPRRVSRDEQF
TRBJ1-2 | TRBV19 | TRBD1 | ASSISYPPGQPNYGYT
TRBJ2-1 | TRBV28 | TRBD2 | ASRPLAGGIYNEQF
TRBJ2-7 | TRBV28 | TRBD2 | ASSLTSGNEQY
TRBJ2-3 | TRBV10-2 | - | ASSTTTDTQY
TRBJ1-1 | TRBV19 | TRBD1 | ASSGQGGGTEAF
TRBJ2-1 | TRBV19 | TRBD1 | ASRTGTGYNEQF
TRBJ2-1 | TRBV12-3/TRBV12-4 | TRBD2 | ASSFGLAAEQF
TRBJ2-2 | TRBV7-9 | TRBD2 | ASSSPRLAETNTGELF
TRBJ1-1 | TRBV20-1 | - | SASGAGAWTEAF
TRBJ1-5 | TRBV28 | TRBD1 | ASRAWDRRQPQH
TRBJ1-2 | TRBV16 | TRBD1 | ASSPNPTGGSYGYT
TRBJ2-3 | TRBV19 | - | ASSIARGTDTQY
TRBJ2-7 | TRBV4-1 | - | ASSHRDFGYEQY
TRBJ1-1 | TRBV18 | - | ASTTSGKNTEAF
TRBJ2-5 | TRBV5-1 | TRBD2 | ASSGTSGRQETQY
TRBJ2-1 | TRBV7-2 | TRBD2 | ASSPGGSGNNEQF
TRBJ1-2 | TRBV10-2 | - | ASLPPDSYGYT
TRBJ1-1 | TRBV10-1 | - | ASSDPLAGTEAF
TRBJ2-1 | TRBV5-1 | TRBD2 | ASSLTGGIYNEQF
TRBJ2-5 | TRBV3-1/TRBV3-2 | - | ASSQVGGTQY
TRBJ2-1 | TRBV7-2 | - | ASSLSSYNEQF
TRBJ1-2 | TRBV5-6 | - | ASSLGSYGYT
TRBJ1-4 | TRBV9 | - | ASSVATGGEKLF
TRBJ1-5 | TRBV2 | - | ASSEALTARSQPQH
TRBJ2-7 | TRBV4-3 | - | ASSQTGGEQY